The 8 T cell receptor beta chains below were found in one sample sequenced in a study of T-cell reconstitution after alpha-beta-depleted transplantation in children. Preparing the TCRbeta library involved the use of unique molecular identifiers. Each CDR3 protein is one row after TCRdb ran MiXCR on the PCR reads. The table lists fewer than 550,000 distinct CDR3 sequences, about an eighth of them singletons. The source was PBMCs, mostly from graft donor cells, collected 180 days after TCRalphabeta/CD19-depleted stem cell transplant. The receptor source for this set is a female patient under 10 years old who had a stem cell transplant for aplastic anemia, so the T cells may come from the graft donor.

This clonotype has at least ten counts. The chain links TRBV28 to TRBJ2-7; D is uncertain. Trimming shortened V by 5 bases and J by 1 base, and 9 bases separated the two germline ends. This CDR3 spans 13 amino acids. The V gene's germline CDR1 is MDHEN and CDR2 SYDVKM. The CDR3 spells CASSPDGSYEQYF. The CDR3 DNA follows: TGTGCCAGCAGTCCTGACGGTTCCTACGAGCAGTACTTC.

This clonotype was detected ten times or more. This chain uses TRBV6-2 or TRBV6-3 with TRBJ1-1; tentatively, D is TRBD1 (6 bases). This CDR3 has 12 amino acids. V lost 6 bases, J lost 6 bases, and 11 bases lay in between. Per the germline V gene, CDR1 is MNHEY and CDR2 is SVGEGT. The CDR3 DNA follows: TGTGCCAGCAGAATACAGGGAGCTGAAGCTTTCTTT. Amino acids: CASRIQGAEAFF.

This clonotype turned up a few times. This sequence joins TRBV20-1 and TRBJ1-4, with D possibly TRBD1 on 6 matching bases. Germline CDR1 and CDR2: DFQATT and SNEGSKA (reference sequence). V was clipped by 5 bases and J by 0 bases, with 7 bases between them. The CDR3 contains 13 residues. This CDR3 is CSARTATNEKLFF. The CDR3 bases are TGCAGTGCTCGGACAGCAACTAATGAAAAACTGTTTTTT.

The chain combines TRBV19 with TRBJ2-2; 7 nucleotides line up with TRBD1. The V gene end was trimmed by 8 bases and the J gene end by 1 base; junction bases not matched to a gene: 4. CDR1 is LNHDA and CDR2 is SQIVND in the germline V gene (reference sequence). The CDR3 spans 14 residues. Written as DNA, the CDR3 is TGTGCCAGTCACTGGACAGGGAACACCGGGGAGCTGTTTTTT. Its translation: CASHWTGNTGELFF.

The gene calls are TRBV20-1 and TRBJ2-2, with 8 bases lining up with TRBD1. The CDR3 loop spans 16 amino acids. J gave up 2 bases and V 2 bases, and 7 bases lay outside the gene matches. The V gene's germline CDR1 is DFQATT and CDR2 SNEGSKA (reference sequence). The DNA for the CDR3 is TGCAGTGCTAGACCGCCCGGACAGGGAAACACCGGGGAGCTGTTTTTT. Protein sequence: CSARPPGQGNTGELFF.

This clonotype was observed a few times. The rearrangement links TRBV28 to TRBJ2-5; possibly TRBD2 for D (6 bases). The V end was cut by 4 bases, the J end by 12 bases, with 15 bases between. The length of the CDR3 is 12 residues. The germline CDR1 and CDR2 sequences are MDHEN and SYDVKM. In nucleotides, the CDR3 is TGTGCCAGCAGTTATACACCGGGACTGAAGTACTTC. Encoded protein: CASSYTPGLKYF.

This clonotype has at least ten counts. The chain recombines TRBV20-1 with TRBJ2-1; 13 bases fit TRBD2. There are 17 residues in the CDR3. The germline CDR1 and CDR2 sequences are DFQATT and SNEGSKA (reference sequence). V trimming: 2 bases; J trimming: 3 bases; junction bases outside the gene matches: 7. CDR3 in amino acids: CSARPRTSGSLYNEQFF. CDR3 coding DNA: TGCAGTGCTAGACCGAGGACTAGCGGGAGTCTCTACAATGAGCAGTTCTTC.

This clonotype occurred a few times. V is TRBV7-9 and J is TRBJ2-3, with D tentatively TRBD2 (6 bases). CDR1 and CDR2 (germline): SEHNR, FQNEAQ (reference sequence). V lost 2 bases, J lost 6 bases, and 15 bases lay in between. The CDR3 contains 15 residues. CDR3 loop: CASSLPMTSSDTQYF. Here the CDR3 DNA reads TGTGCCAGCAGCTTACCCATGACTAGTTCGGATACGCAGTATTTT.